This paragraph reports one T cell receptor beta chain. Its antigen is unidentified. The data originate from a study of T cells in Graves' hyperthyroidism and ophthalmopathy. Fresh peripheral blood, roughly 10 ml, was the source of the PBMCs. Authors of the study amplified TCR beta CDR3 regions from RNA transcripts. The HTBI primer set served for first-round RT-PCR of the TCR CDR3. Via MiXCR, TCRdb re-called the multiplex PCR reads, giving one row per CDR3 protein. The repertoire consists of around 56,000 distinct CDR3 sequences, with about 50% occurring once and the leading ten covering approximately 3.4%. Germline lookup yields CDR1 SGHTA and CDR2 FQGNSA. The CDR3 spans 16 residues. V shed 2 bases and J 3 bases; nucleotides not matched to a gene: 9. General study points: Clonotypes that were expanded in thyroid above 0.001 mostly appeared in blood too.

The sample taken for sequencing was blood. The sequence was collected from a woman aged 60-75 years with Graves' ophthalmopathy. The chain joins TRBV7-2 to TRBJ2-7, with TRBD2 matching over 8 bases. The CDR3: CASSLNPSGGLYEQYV. In nucleotides, the CDR3 is TGTGCCAGCAGCTTAAACCCCAGCGGGGGTCTCTACGAGCAGTACGTC.